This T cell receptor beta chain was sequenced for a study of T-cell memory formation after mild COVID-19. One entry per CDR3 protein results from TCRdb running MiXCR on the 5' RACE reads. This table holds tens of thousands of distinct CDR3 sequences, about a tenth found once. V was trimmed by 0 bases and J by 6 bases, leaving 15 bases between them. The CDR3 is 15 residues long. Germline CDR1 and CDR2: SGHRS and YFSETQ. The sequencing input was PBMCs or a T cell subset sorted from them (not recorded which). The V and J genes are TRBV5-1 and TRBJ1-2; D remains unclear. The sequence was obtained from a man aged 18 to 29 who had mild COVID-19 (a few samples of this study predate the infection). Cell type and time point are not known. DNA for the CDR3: TGCGCCAGCAGCTTGGGGACGGCCGGCAGTGATGGCTACACCTTC. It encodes CASSLGTAGSDGYTF.